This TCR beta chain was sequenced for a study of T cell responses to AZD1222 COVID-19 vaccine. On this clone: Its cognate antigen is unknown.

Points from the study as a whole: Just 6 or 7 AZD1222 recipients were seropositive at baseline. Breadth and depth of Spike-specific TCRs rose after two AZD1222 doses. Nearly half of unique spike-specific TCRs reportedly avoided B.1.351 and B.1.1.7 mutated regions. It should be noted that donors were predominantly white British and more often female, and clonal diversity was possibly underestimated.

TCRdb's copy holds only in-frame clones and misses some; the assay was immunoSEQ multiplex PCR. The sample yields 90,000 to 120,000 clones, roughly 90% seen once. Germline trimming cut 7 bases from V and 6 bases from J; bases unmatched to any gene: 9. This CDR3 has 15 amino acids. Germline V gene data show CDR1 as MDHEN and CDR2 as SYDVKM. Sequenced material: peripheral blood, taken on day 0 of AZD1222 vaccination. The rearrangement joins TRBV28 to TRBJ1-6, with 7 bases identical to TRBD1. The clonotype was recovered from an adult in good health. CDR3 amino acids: CASITTGQINSPLHF. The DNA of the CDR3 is TGTGCCAGCATTACAACGGGACAGATTAATTCACCCCTCCACTTT.